These 15 T cell receptor beta chains share one sample of origin, sequenced in a study of blood T cell repertoires in COVID-19. This table comes from immunoSEQ multiplex PCR, and its TCRdb copy is limited to in-frame clones, with some not included. The sample includes about 320,000 clones, 89% of them seen just once. Sample: peripheral blood. The receptors were gathered from a man in his late teens or twenties who had recovered from COVID-19.

The chain combines TRBV6-6 with TRBJ2-2; D uncertain. Trimming cost V 2 bases and J 1 base, with 11 bases left between them. Germline V lookup: CDR1 MNHNY, CDR2 SVGAGI (reference sequence). This CDR3 region has 16 residues. The CDR3, as DNA: TGTGCCAGCAGTTACCCTGTACAATTGAACACCGGGGAGCTGTTTTTT. Translation gives CASSYPVQLNTGELFF.

The chain recombines TRBV27 with TRBJ2-3; D perhaps matches TRBD1 (6 bases). Trimming removed 3 bases from V and 6 bases from J, with 7 bases in between. The CDR3 sequence is 12 residues long. Germline V CDR1 and CDR2: MNHEY, SMNVEV (reference sequence). CDR3 amino acids: CASSLTGDTQYF. Written as DNA, the CDR3 is TGTGCCAGCAGTTTGACAGGCGATACGCAGTATTTT.

The chain links TRBV5-1 to TRBJ2-7, with D unclear. The CDR3 has 13 residues. The germline gives CDR1 SGHRS, CDR2 YFSETQ. Trimming stripped 0 bases from V and 2 bases from J, with 6 bases between. CDR3 bases: TGCGCCAGCAGCTTGGACACTACCTACGAGCAGTACTTC. It encodes CASSLDTTYEQYF.

This chain connects TRBV6-5 to TRBJ2-6, with TRBD2 identical over 8 bases. Looked up from germline, CDR1 is MNHEY and CDR2 is SVGAGI. The CDR3 runs 15 residues. The V segment lost 8 bases and the J segment 4 bases; nucleotides outside the gene matches: 7. In DNA form, the CDR3 reads TGTGCCAGCTTAAGCGGGGGATCCGGGGCCAACGTCCTGACTTTC. This translates into CASLSGGSGANVLTF.

V is TRBV27 and J is TRBJ1-2; a possible D gene is TRBD1 (6 bases). Germline V gene data show CDR1 as MNHEY and CDR2 as SMNVEV (reference sequence). This CDR3 is 14 amino acids long. With 8 bases removed from V and 3 bases from J, the gap between germline ends came to 16 bases. The CDR3 nucleotides are TGTGCCAGCTCCTGGGGCAGGACAGACTATGGCTACACCTTC. Translated, it gives CASSWGRTDYGYTF.

This chain joins TRBV10-3 and TRBJ1-4; 8 bases agree with TRBD1. With V trimmed by 4 bases and J by 0 bases, 13 bases remained unmatched. Per germline, CDR1 ENHRY and CDR2 SYGVKD. The CDR3 consists of 19 residues. DNA of the CDR3: TGTGCCATCAGTGTGGGGCAGGGGGCTGGATTCGCAACTAATGAAAAACTGTTTTTT. Amino acids: CAISVGQGAGFATNEKLFF.

The rearrangement joins TRBV5-8 to TRBJ2-1, with D possibly matching TRBD1 (7 bases). The germline V gene encodes CDR1 SGHTS and CDR2 YDEGEE. The V gene lost 2 bases and the J gene lost 6 bases, with 18 bases spanning the gap. The CDR3 is made up of 16 amino acids. CDR3 nucleotide sequence: TGTGCCAGCAGCTTTACGGCGGGACAGTCTCGCAATGAGCAGTTCTTC. It yields the protein CASSFTAGQSRNEQFF. The full variable domain, completed using reference TRBV5-8 and TRBJ2-1, is EAGVTQSPTHLIKTRGQQATLRCSPISGHTSVYWYQQALGLGLQFLLWYDEGEERNRGNFPPRFSGRQFPNYSSELNVNALELEDSALYLCASSFTAGQSRNEQFFGPGTRLTVL.

This clone has only a few counts. The V gene is TRBV5-4, the J gene TRBJ2-1; TRBD2 matches 9 bases. The CDR3 consists of 14 residues. Looked up from germline, CDR1 is SGHNT and CDR2 is YYREEE (reference sequence). The V segment lost 4 bases and the J segment 8 bases; nucleotides outside the gene matches: 7. The CDR3 sequence: CASSPTSGWDEQFF. The DNA of the CDR3 is TGTGCCAGCAGCCCTACTAGCGGGTGGGATGAGCAGTTCTTC.

This chain joins TRBV6-1 and TRBJ2-7; TRBD2 might be the D (7 bases). The germline V gene encodes CDR1 MNHNS and CDR2 SASEGT. The CDR3 length is 15 residues. V shed 0 bases and J shed 4 bases, with 13 bases lying between them. The CDR3 nucleotides are TGTGCCAGCAGTGAAGCCGGGGGGCCCATATACGAGCAGTACTTC. This sequence encodes CASSEAGGPIYEQYF.

To note about this clone: Distinct nucleotide sequences in the sample also encode this CDR3. The chain couples TRBV5-1 to TRBJ2-2; D possibly corresponds to TRBD1 (5 bases). The CDR3 extends over 15 amino acids. Germline V gene data show CDR1 as SGHRS and CDR2 as YFSETQ. V lost 1 base and J lost 0, with 7 bases in between. CDR3 loop: CASSLTGSNTGELFF. The CDR3 DNA reads TGCGCCAGCAGCTTGACAGGTTCGAACACCGGGGAGCTGTTTTTT.

J is TRBJ2-2 and V is TRBV6-5; 9 positions agree with TRBD2. V was pared by 0 bases and J by 6 bases, with 5 bases of the junction left unmatched. Germline CDR1 reads MNHEY; CDR2 reads SVGAGI. The CDR3 has 16 residues. The CDR3 DNA is TGTGCCAGCAGTTACTCCGGTCTAGCGGGACCCGGGGAGCTGTTTTTT. Encoded protein: CASSYSGLAGPGELFF.

This chain links TRBV19 with TRBJ2-2; 11 positions agree with TRBD1. The CDR3 spans 15 residues. J gave up 5 bases and V 5 bases, and 4 bases lay outside the gene matches. CDR1 LNHDA and CDR2 SQIVND come from the germline V gene (reference sequence). In DNA form, the CDR3 reads TGTGCCAGTAGTTGGACAGGGGGCGCAACCGGGGAGCTGTTTTTT. It is translated as CASSWTGGATGELFF.

The chain joins TRBV5-1 to TRBJ2-1; 10 nucleotides line up with TRBD2. The V segment lost 4 bases and the J segment 2 bases; nucleotides outside the gene matches: 6. Germline CDR1 and CDR2: SGHRS and YFSETQ. The CDR3 extends over 16 amino acids. The CDR3 protein is CASSEASGGAYNEQFF. The DNA of the CDR3 is TGCGCCAGCAGCGAAGCTAGCGGGGGTGCCTACAATGAGCAGTTCTTC.

The V gene is TRBV19, the J gene TRBJ1-1, with D hard to call. Germline CDR1 and CDR2: LNHDA and SQIVND (reference sequence). Trimming took 1 base from V and 1 from J, leaving 7 bases between them. CDR3 size: 14 residues. CDR3 DNA sequence: TGTGCCAGTAGTATAGTTCGGGGGAACACTGAAGCTTTCTTT. Protein: CASSIVRGNTEAFF.

This chain links TRBV27 with TRBJ2-7, with D possibly TRBD2 on 6 matching bases. Germline CDR1 and CDR2: MNHEY and SMNVEV (reference sequence). The V gene lost 3 bases and the J gene lost 4 bases, with 13 bases spanning the gap. The CDR3 consists of 14 residues. The CDR3 is CASSFAFGTYEQYF. The CDR3 bases are TGTGCCAGCAGTTTCGCGTTCGGGACTTACGAGCAGTACTTC.